The T cell receptor (beta chain) under discussion was sequenced for a study of T cells in Graves' hyperthyroidism and ophthalmopathy. The table lists this clonotype with many counts. RNA transcripts were the template for amplifying TCR beta CDR3 regions. Carried out on the TCR CDR3, a first-round RT-PCR used the HTBI primer set. TCRdb ran MiXCR on the multiplex PCR reads and lists one entry per CDR3 protein. The sample lists fewer than 500,000 distinct CDR3 sequences, roughly 14% occurring once. The germline V gene encodes CDR1 DFQATT and CDR2 SNEGSKA (reference sequence). V was pared by 3 bases and J by 4 bases, with 12 bases between. This CDR3 region has 13 residues.

Sequenced input: blood. The TCR comes from a man younger than 35 with Graves' ophthalmopathy. The chain couples TRBV20-1 to TRBJ1-2; no firm D call. The CDR3 bases are TGCAGTGCTAGCGGTTACGACACCTATGGCTACACCTTC. It specifies CSASGYDTYGYTF.